The rows below give T cell receptor beta chains drawn from one sample of a study of blood T cell repertoires in COVID-19. Data came from immunoSEQ multiplex PCR; TCRdb stores just in-frame clones and leaves some out. This sample has a few hundred thousand clones, with approximately 82% found just once. Sequenced: peripheral blood. The receptor source for this set is a woman younger than 35 with acute or convalescent COVID-19. Both conserved end residues are part of each CDR3. D genes are given only for firm matches. Part of the rows lack a size; the others show once, few, many or a class for expanded clones.

clone size: NA
D gene: NA
J gene: TRBJ2-7
V gene: TRBV28
CDR3 DNA: TGTGCCAGCAGCCCGGCCTCGGGCAGGGGATACGAGCAGTACTTC
CDR3 protein: CASSPASGRGYEQYF

clone size: NA
D gene: TRBD1
J gene: TRBJ1-5
V gene: TRBV28
CDR3 DNA: TGTGCCAGCAGTTTACTAGGGGGCGGGGAGGATCAGCCCCAGCATTTT
CDR3 protein: CASSLLGGGEDQPQHF

clone size: NA
D gene: NA
J gene: TRBJ2-3
V gene: TRBV11-3
CDR3 DNA: TGTGCCAGCAGCTTAGTCGGTTTCGGGGAACATACGCAGTATTTT
CDR3 protein: CASSLVGFGEHTQYF

clone size: few
D gene: TRBD2
J gene: TRBJ2-1
V gene: TRBV7-9
CDR3 DNA: TGTGCCAGCAGCTTCGGGACTAGCGGAGACAATGAGCAGTTCTTC
CDR3 protein: CASSFGTSGDNEQFF

clone size: NA
D gene: TRBD1
J gene: TRBJ1-6
V gene: TRBV28
CDR3 DNA: TGTGCCAGCAGTGTCTATACAGGGGGCTATTCACCCCTCCACTTT
CDR3 protein: CASSVYTGGYSPLHF

clone size: NA
D gene: NA
J gene: TRBJ1-5
V gene: TRBV28
CDR3 DNA: TGTGCCAGCAGTCCGGGCGGGGGTCAGCCCCAGCATTTT
CDR3 protein: CASSPGGGQPQHF

clone size: NA
D gene: NA
J gene: TRBJ2-1
V gene: TRBV6-4
CDR3 DNA: TGTGCCAGCAGTGCCCGTGAGCCCAGACATATCTACAATGAGCAGTTCTTC
CDR3 protein: CASSAREPRHIYNEQFF

clone size: NA
D gene: TRBD2
J gene: TRBJ2-7
V gene: TRBV27
CDR3 DNA: TGTGCCAGCAGTCTAAGGACTAGCGGGAGCTTGTACGAGCAGTACTTC
CDR3 protein: CASSLRTSGSLYEQYF

clone size: few
D gene: TRBD1
J gene: TRBJ1-3
V gene: TRBV28
CDR3 DNA: TGTGCCAGCATTTCAAAGGTAAGGAGGGGGCGAACTGGAAACACCATATATTTT
CDR3 protein: CASISKVRRGRTGNTIYF

clone size: NA
D gene: NA
J gene: TRBJ1-1
V gene: TRBV29-1
CDR3 DNA: TGCAGCGTTGAAGACCTAACCAGGACTGAAGCTTTCTTT
CDR3 protein: CSVEDLTRTEAFF

clone size: NA
D gene: TRBD1
J gene: TRBJ1-1
V gene: TRBV4-1
CDR3 DNA: TGCGCCAGCAGCCACCTACTCCGGGACAGGGGACCGAACACTGAAGCTTTCTTT
CDR3 protein: CASSHLLRDRGPNTEAFF